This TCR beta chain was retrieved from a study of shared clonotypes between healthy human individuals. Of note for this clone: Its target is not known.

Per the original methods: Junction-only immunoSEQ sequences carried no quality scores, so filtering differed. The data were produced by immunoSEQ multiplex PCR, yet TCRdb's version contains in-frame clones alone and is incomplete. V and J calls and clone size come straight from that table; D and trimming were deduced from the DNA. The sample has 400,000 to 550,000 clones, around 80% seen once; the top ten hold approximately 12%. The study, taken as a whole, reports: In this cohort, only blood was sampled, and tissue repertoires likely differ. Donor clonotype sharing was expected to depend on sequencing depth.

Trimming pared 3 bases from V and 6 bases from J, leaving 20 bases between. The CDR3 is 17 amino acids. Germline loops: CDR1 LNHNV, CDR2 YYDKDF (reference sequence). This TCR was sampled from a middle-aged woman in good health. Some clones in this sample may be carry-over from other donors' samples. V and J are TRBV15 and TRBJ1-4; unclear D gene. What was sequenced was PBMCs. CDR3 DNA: TGTGCCACCAGCAGTCCACTCGGACCCTGGCGGCATGAAAAACTGTTTTTT. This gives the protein CATSSPLGPWRHEKLFF.